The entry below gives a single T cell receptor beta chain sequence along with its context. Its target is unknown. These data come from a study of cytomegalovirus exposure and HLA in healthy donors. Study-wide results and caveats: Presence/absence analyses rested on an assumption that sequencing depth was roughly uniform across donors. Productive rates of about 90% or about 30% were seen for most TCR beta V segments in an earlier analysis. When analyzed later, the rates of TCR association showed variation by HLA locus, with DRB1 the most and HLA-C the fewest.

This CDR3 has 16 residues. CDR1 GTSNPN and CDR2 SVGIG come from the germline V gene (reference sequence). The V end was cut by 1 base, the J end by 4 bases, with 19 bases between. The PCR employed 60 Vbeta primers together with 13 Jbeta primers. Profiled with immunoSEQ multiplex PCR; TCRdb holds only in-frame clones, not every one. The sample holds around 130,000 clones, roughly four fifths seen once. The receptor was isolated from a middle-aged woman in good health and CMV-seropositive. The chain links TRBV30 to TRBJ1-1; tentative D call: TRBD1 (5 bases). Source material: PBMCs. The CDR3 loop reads CAWSGGTEFSGTEAFF. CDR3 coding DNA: TGTGCCTGGAGTGGGGGCACAGAGTTTTCGGGCACTGAAGCTTTCTTT. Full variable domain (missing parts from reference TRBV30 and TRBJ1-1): SQTIHQWPATLVQPVGSPLSLECTVEGTSNPNLYWYRQAAGRGLQLLFYSVGIGQISSEVPQNLSASRPQDRQFILSSKKLLLSDSGFYLCAWSGGTEFSGTEAFFGQGTRLTVV.